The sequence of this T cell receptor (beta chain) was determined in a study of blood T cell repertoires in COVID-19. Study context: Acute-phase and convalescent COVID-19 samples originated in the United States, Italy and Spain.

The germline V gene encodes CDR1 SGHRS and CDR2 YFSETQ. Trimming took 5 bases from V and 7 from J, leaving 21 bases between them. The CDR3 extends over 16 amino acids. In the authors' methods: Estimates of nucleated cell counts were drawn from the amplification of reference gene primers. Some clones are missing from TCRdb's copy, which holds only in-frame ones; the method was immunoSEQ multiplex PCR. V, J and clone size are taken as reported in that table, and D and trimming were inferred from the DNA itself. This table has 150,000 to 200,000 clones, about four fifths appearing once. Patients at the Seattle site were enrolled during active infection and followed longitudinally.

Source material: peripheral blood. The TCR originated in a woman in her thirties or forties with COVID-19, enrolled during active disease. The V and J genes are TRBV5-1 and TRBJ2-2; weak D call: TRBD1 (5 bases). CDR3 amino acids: CASSFARTPTGGELFF. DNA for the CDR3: TGCGCCAGCAGTTTCGCCCGGACACCCACAGGCGGGGAGCTGTTTTTT.